This T cell receptor (beta chain) was captured by sequencing in a study of blood T cell repertoires in COVID-19. The V and J ends lost 0 bases and 5 bases respectively, with 7 bases between them. Germline V lookup: CDR1 KGHSH, CDR2 LQKENI. The CDR3 extends over 14 amino acids. Cohort allocation depended upon clinical history that participants reported. In the original processing: Reference gene primer amplification gave estimated nucleated cell counts. Profiled with immunoSEQ multiplex PCR; TCRdb holds only in-frame clones, not every one. V and J calls and clone size are copied from that table; D and trimming were computed from the DNA. The sample carries hundreds of thousands of clones, roughly 88% recorded once.

The sample was PBMCs or T cells enriched from blood (not recorded which). V and J are TRBV18 and TRBJ2-2, with D hard to call. This sequence was found in a woman between 40 and 55 years old with acute COVID-19. The CDR3 reads CASSPPERTGELFF. CDR3 nucleotides: TGTGCCAGCTCACCACCTGAGAGGACCGGGGAGCTGTTTTTT. Full variable domain (remainder filled in from reference TRBV18 and TRBJ2-2): NAGVMQNPRHLVRRRGQEARLRCSPMKGHSHVYWYRQLPEEGLKFMVYLQKENIIDESGMPKERFSAEFPKEGPSILRIQQVVRGDSAAYFCASSPPERTGELFFGEGSRLTVL.